What follows is one TCR beta chain and its context. The antigen is undetermined. What was sequenced were expressed TCRB transcripts, since all of the isolated RNA had been reverse transcribed. Using immunoSEQ multiplex PCR, the repertoire was profiled, and TCRdb retains in-frame clones only, with some absent. The data contain about 150,000 clones, under 13% of them singletons. The CDR3 is 14 residues long. Germline CDR1 SNHLY, CDR2 FYNNEI. V was pared by 6 bases and J by 1 base, with 10 bases between. The sample belongs to a study of beta chain features in type 1 diabetes. Broader study findings: Shorter TCRB CDR3s, moderately but significantly so, marked every one of the four CD4+ subsets in Type 1 diabetes patients. No resolution was reached here on whether HLA type influences TCRB rearrangement.

CD4+ naive, central memory, regulatory and stem cell-like memory subsets were isolated by sorting on CD45RO/CCR7/CD25/CD127/CD95/CD27. This chain uses TRBV2 with TRBJ2-4; perhaps TRBD1 as D (6 bases). Sequencing used central memory CD4+ T cells from blood. The TCR originated in a man aged 25 to 40 with type 1 diabetes. Here the CDR3 reads CASRTGNAKNIQYF. The CDR3 DNA sequence: TGTGCCAGCAGAACAGGGAACGCCAAAAACATTCAGTACTTC.